The clone carrying this T cell receptor beta chain is a singleton in its sample. The protocol was immunoSEQ multiplex PCR, while the TCRdb copy is restricted to in-frame clones and leaves out a portion. The table shows 18,000 or so clones, with around 66% occurring only once. Germline CDR1 LNHNV, CDR2 YYDKDF (reference sequence). Trimming took 3 bases from V and 0 from J, leaving 12 bases between them. This CDR3 is 15 amino acids long. These data belong to a study of sequential checkpoint blockade in melanoma. About the study: First-line arms were nivolumab then ipilimumab, or the reverse, randomized 1:1.

As for treatment: randomized to nivolumab then ipilimumab (arm A) or the reverse (arm B). Patients had received no earlier DNA-damaging chemotherapy. Sorted cells were live CD3+CD8+, lacking CD19 and CD56, from PBMCs. The source material was CD8+ T cells sorted from blood (inferred from file names), sampled from a patient given nivolumab and ipilimumab in sequence. The rearrangement links TRBV15 to TRBJ2-7, with D possibly being TRBD1 (5 bases). The receptor was isolated from a human donor with melanoma. The CDR3 sequence: CATSSSETVSYEQYF. In nucleotides, the CDR3 is TGTGCCACCAGCAGTTCCGAGACAGTCTCCTACGAGCAGTACTTC.